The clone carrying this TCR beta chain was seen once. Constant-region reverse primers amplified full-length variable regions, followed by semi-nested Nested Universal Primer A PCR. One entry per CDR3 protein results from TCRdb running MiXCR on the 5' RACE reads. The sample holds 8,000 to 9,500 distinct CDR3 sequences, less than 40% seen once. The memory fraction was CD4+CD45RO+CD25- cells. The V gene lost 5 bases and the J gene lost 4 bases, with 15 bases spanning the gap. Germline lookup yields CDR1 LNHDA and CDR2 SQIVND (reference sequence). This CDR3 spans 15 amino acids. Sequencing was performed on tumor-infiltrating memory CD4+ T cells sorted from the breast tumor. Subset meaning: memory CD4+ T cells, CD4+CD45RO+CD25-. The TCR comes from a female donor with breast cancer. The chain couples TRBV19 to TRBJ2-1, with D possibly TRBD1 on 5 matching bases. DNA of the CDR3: TGTGCCAGTAGTCAGGCAGGGAACGCATACAATGAGCAGTTCTTC. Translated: CASSQAGNAYNEQFF.